This T cell receptor beta chain was identified during a study of T cells in Graves' hyperthyroidism and ophthalmopathy. There were TCR beta CDR3 regions amplified from RNA transcripts. First-round RT-PCR of the TCR CDR3 relied on the HTBI primer set. TCRdb re-analysed the multiplex PCR reads in MiXCR, keeping a single row per CDR3 protein. The data show about 96,000 distinct CDR3 sequences, roughly 56% seen once. The CDR3 is made up of 12 amino acids. CDR1 is SGHTA, CDR2 FQGNSA, per germline. Concerning this clonotype: The junction differs from germline at one of its ends, possibly a read error.

The chain carries TRBV7-2 and TRBJ2-7; D is possibly TRBD2 (5 bases). Sequencing was performed on blood. This TCR was sampled from a woman in her 40s with Graves' hyperthyroidism. For the CDR3, the DNA is TGTGACAGCGGCTTTTCTGTTGGCGAGCAGTACTTC. It codes for CDSGFSVGEQYF. The full variable domain, completed using reference TRBV7-2 and TRBJ2-7, is GAGVSQSPSNKVTEKGKDVELRCDPISGHTALYWYRQSLGQGLEFLIYFQGNSAPDKSGLPSDRFSAERTGGSVSTLTIQRTQQEDSAVYLCDSGFSVGEQYFGPGTRLTVT.